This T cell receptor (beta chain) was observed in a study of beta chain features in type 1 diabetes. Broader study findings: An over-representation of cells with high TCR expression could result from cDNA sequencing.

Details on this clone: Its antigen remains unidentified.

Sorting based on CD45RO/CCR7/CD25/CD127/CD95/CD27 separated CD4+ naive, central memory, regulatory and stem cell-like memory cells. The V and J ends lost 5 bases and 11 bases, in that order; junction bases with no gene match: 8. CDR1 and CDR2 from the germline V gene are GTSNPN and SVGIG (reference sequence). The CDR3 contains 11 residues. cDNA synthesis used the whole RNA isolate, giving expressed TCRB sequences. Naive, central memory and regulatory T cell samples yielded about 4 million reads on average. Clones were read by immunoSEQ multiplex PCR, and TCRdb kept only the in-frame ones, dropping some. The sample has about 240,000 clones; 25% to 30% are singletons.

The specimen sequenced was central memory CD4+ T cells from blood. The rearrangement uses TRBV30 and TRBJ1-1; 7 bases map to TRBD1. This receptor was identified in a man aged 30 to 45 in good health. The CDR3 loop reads CAWARQGAAFF. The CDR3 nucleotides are TGTGCCTGGGCGAGACAGGGAGCGGCTTTCTTT.